This TCR beta chain was observed in a study of blood T cell repertoires in COVID-19. The table came from immunoSEQ multiplex PCR; TCRdb's copy has only in-frame clones and leaves some out. The table records about 220,000 clones, approximately 88% of them present only once. V lost 5 bases, J lost 2 bases, and 13 bases lay in between. Germline V gene data show CDR1 as SGHTA and CDR2 as FQGNSA. This CDR3 is built from 15 residues. The material sequenced was PBMCs or T cells enriched from blood (not recorded which). The V call is TRBV7-2, the J call TRBJ2-1, with D possibly being TRBD1 (6 bases). The source is a woman aged 40-49 years with acute COVID-19. The CDR3 protein is CASSTTGTPYNEQFF. As DNA, the CDR3 is TGTGCCAGCAGCACCACAGGGACCCCCTACAATGAGCAGTTCTTC.